This T cell receptor (beta chain) was captured by sequencing in a study of PD-1 blockade in classical Hodgkin lymphoma. Study observations and caveats: By C4D1, diversity of CD4+ TCRs had risen significantly, whereas that of CD8+ TCRs had not.

All trial patients relapsed after autologous stem cell transplantation. About this clone: Its antigen is unidentified.

Repertoires were generated with immunoSEQ multiplex PCR, while TCRdb's copy carries only in-frame clones and drops some. The sample holds around 31,000 clones, about 70% seen once. This CDR3 has 16 residues. Per germline, CDR1 SGHRS and CDR2 YFSETQ. The ends lost 4 bases at V and 9 bases at J; junction bases unmatched: 8. This rearrangement joins TRBV5-1 to TRBJ1-6; 12 nucleotides align to TRBD1. Sequenced material: peripheral blood mononuclear cells (PBMCs), taken before the second cycle of nivolumab. The receptor was isolated from a human donor with classical Hodgkin lymphoma. CDR3 region: CASSDLGQGALSPLHF. The CDR3 bases are TGCGCCAGCAGCGACTTGGGACAGGGGGCGCTTTCACCCCTCCACTTT.